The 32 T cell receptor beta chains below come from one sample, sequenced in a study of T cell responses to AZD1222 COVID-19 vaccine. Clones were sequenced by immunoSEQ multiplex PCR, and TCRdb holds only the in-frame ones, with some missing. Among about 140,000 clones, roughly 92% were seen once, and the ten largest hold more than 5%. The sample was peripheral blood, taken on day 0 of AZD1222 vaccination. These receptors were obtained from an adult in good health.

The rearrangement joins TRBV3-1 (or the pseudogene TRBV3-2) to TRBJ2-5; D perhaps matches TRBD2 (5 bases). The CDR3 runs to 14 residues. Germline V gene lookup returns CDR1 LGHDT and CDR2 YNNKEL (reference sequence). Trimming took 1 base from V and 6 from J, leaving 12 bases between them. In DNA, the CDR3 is TGTGCCAGCAGCCAAGGCCTAGCTAGGCAGACCCAGTACTTC. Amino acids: CASSQGLARQTQYF.

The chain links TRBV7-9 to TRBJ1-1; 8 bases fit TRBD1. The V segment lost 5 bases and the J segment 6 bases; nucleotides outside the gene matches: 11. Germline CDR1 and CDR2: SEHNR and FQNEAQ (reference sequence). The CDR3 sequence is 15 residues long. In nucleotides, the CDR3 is TGTGCCAGCAGCCCAAGGACAGGGACTGCGGCTGAAGCTTTCTTT. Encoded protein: CASSPRTGTAAEAFF.

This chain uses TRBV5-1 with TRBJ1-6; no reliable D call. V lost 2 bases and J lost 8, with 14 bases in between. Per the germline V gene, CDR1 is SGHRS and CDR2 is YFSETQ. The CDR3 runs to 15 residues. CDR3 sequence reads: CASSFQTDLDSPLHF. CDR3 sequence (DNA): TGCGCCAGCAGCTTCCAGACCGATTTAGATTCACCCCTCCACTTT.

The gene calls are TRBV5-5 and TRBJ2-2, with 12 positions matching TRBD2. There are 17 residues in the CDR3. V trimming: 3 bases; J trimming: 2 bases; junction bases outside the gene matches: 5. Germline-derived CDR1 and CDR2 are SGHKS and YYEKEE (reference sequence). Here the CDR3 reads CASSSSSGRANTGELFF. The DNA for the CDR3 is TGTGCCAGCAGCTCTTCTAGCGGGAGGGCAAACACCGGGGAGCTGTTTTTT.

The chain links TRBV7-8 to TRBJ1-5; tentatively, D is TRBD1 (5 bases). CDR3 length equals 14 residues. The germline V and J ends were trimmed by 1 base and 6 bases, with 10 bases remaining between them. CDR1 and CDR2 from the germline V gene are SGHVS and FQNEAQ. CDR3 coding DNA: TGTGCCAGCAGCTTAGTCGGGGGGGTTCAGCCCCAGCATTTT. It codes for CASSLVGGVQPQHF.

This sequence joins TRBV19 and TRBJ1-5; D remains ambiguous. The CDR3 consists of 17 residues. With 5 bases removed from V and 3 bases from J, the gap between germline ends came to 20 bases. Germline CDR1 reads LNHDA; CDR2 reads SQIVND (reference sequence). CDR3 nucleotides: TGTGCCAGTAGTTTATTGGAGACACGGACCTTCAATCAGCCCCAGCATTTT. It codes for CASSLLETRTFNQPQHF.

Written as DNA, the CDR3 is TGTGCCAGTAGTATCGGTGACCTCGGGGAGCAGTACTTC. This translates into CASSIGDLGEQYF. The chain is built from TRBV19 and TRBJ2-7; D uncertain. This CDR3 comprises 13 residues. Germline V lookup: CDR1 LNHDA, CDR2 SQIVND (reference sequence). The ends were cut back, 3 bases at V and 7 bases at J, with 13 bases in the middle.

The CDR3 region is CASSQGEWTYGYTF. DNA for the CDR3: TGTGCCAGCAGCCAAGGGGAGTGGACATATGGCTACACCTTC. V and J are TRBV3-1 (or the pseudogene TRBV3-2) and TRBJ1-2; TRBD1 might be the D (5 bases). V was trimmed by 1 base and J by 5 bases, leaving 11 bases between them. Germline CDR1 is LGHDT and CDR2 is YNNKEL (reference sequence). The CDR3 spans 14 residues.

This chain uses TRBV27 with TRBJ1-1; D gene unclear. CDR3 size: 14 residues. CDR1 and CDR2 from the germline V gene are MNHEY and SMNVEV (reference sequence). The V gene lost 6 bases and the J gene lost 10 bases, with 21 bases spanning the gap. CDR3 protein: CASRSVFTADRAFF. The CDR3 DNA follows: TGTGCCAGCAGATCCGTTTTCACGGCAGATAGAGCTTTCTTT.

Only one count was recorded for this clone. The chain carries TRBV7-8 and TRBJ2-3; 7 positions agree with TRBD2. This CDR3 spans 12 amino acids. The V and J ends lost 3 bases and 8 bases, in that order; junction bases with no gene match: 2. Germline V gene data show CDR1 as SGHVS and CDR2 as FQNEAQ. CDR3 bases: TGTGCCAGCAGCTTGCGGGAGTCTACGCAGTATTTT. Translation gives CASSLRESTQYF. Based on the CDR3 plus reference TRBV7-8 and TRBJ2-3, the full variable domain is GAGVSQSPRYKVAKRGQDVALRCDPISGHVSLFWYQQALGQGPEFLTYFQNEAQLDKSGLPSDRFFAERPEGSVSTLKIQRTQQEDSAVYLCASSLRESTQYFGPGTRLTVL.

The CDR3 bases are TGTGCCAGCAGCTACAAGACGGACTATGGCTACACCTTC. Amino acid sequence: CASSYKTDYGYTF. This chain joins TRBV11-2 and TRBJ1-2; no clear D. Trimming left V 4 bases short and J 3 bases short, with 9 bases between. The CDR3 consists of 13 residues. CDR1 SGHAT and CDR2 FQNNGV come from the germline V gene.

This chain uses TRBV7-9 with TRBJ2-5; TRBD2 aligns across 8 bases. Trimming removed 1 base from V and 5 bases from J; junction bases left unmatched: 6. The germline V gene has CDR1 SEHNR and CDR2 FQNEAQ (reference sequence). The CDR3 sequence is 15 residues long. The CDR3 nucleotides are TGTGCCAGCAGCTTAGGAGTAGCGGGATTGGAGACCCAGTACTTC. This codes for CASSLGVAGLETQYF. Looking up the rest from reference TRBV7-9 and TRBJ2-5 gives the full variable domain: DTGVSQNPRHKITKRGQNVTFRCDPISEHNRLYWYRQTLGQGPEFLTYFQNEAQLEKSRLLSDRFSAERPKGSFSTLEIQRTEQGDSAMYLCASSLGVAGLETQYFGPGTRLLVL.

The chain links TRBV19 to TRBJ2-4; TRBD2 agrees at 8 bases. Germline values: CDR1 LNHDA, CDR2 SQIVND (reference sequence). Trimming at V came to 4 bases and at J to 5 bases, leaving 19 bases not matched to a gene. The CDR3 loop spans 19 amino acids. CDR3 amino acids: CASSTLDSATSARQNIQYF. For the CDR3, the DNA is TGTGCCAGTAGTACCCTCGATTCCGCGACTAGCGCAAGGCAAAACATTCAGTACTTC.

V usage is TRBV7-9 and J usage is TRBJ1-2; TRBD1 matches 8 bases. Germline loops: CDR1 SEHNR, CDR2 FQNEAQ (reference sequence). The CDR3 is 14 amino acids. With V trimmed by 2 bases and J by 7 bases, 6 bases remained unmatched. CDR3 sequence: CASSLQDRASGYTF. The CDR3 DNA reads TGTGCCAGCAGCTTACAGGACAGGGCTTCTGGCTACACCTTC.

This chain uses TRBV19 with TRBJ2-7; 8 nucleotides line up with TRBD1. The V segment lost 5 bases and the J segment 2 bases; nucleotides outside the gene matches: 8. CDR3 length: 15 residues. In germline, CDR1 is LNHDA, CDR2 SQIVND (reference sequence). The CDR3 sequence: CASSRTGGETYEQYF. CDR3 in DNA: TGTGCCAGTAGTCGAACAGGGGGAGAGACCTACGAGCAGTACTTC. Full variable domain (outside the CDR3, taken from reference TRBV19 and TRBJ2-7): DGGITQSPKYLFRKEGQNVTLSCEQNLNHDAMYWYRQDPGQGLRLIYYSQIVNDFQKGDIAEGYSVSREKKESFPLTVTSAQKNPTAFYLCASSRTGGETYEQYFGPGTRLTVT.

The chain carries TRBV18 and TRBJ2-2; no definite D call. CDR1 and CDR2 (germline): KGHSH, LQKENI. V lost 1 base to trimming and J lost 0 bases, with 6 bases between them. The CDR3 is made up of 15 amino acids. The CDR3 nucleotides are TGTGCCAGCTCACCACTAGGGCCGAACACCGGGGAGCTGTTTTTT. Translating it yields CASSPLGPNTGELFF.

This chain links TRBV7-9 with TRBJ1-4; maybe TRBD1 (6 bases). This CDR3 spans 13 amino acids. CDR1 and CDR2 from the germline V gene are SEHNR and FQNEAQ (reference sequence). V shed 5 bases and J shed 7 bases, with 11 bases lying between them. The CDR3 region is CASSRRDTEKLFF. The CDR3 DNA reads TGTGCCAGCAGCCGTAGGGACACTGAAAAACTGTTTTTT.

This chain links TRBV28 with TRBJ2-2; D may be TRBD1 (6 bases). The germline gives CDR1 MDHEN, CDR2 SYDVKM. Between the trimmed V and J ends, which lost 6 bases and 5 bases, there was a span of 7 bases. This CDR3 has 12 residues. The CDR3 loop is CASRDRTGELFF. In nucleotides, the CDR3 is TGTGCCAGCAGAGACAGGACCGGGGAGCTGTTTTTT.

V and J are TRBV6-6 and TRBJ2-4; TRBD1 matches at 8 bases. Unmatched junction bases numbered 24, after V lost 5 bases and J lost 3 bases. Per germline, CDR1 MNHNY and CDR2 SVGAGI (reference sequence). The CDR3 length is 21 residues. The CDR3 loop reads CASSPRTGFEGYGRDKNIQYF. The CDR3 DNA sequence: TGTGCCAGCAGTCCGCGGACAGGGTTTGAGGGTTATGGTCGGGACAAAAACATTCAGTACTTC.

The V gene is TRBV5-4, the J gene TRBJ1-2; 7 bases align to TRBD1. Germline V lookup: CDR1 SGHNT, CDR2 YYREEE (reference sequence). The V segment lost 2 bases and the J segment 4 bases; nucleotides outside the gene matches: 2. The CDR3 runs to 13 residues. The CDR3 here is CASSFRDSYGYTF. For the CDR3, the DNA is TGTGCCAGCAGCTTTCGGGACAGCTATGGCTACACCTTC.

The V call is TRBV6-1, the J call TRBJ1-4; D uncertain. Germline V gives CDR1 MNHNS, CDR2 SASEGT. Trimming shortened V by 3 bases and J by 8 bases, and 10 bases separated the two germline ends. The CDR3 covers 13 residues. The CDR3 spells CASSDGVVEKLFF. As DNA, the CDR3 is TGTGCCAGCAGTGACGGGGTAGTGGAAAAACTGTTTTTT.

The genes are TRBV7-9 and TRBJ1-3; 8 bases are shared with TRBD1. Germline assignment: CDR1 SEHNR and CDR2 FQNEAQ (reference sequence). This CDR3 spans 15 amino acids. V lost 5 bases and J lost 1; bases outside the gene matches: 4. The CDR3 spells CASSPWTGSGNTIYF. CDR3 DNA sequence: TGTGCCAGCAGCCCGTGGACAGGGTCTGGAAACACCATATATTTT.

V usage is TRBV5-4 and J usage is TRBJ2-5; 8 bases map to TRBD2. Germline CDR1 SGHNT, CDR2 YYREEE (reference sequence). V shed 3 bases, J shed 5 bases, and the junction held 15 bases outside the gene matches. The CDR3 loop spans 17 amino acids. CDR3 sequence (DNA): TGTGCCAGCAGCTCCCGCCTCGCGGCGGGAGGTTGGGAGACCCAGTACTTC. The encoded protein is CASSSRLAAGGWETQYF.

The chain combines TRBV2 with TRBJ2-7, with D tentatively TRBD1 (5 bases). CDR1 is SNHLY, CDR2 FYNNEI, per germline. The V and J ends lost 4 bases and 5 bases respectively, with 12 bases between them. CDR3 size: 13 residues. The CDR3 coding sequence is TGTGCCAGCAGTGTTTCAGGGAAGAACGAGCAGTACTTC. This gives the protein CASSVSGKNEQYF.

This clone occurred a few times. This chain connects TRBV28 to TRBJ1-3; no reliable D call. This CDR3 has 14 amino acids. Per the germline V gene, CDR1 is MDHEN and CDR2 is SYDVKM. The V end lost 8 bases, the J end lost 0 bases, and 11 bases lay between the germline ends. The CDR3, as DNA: TGTGCCAGCGGGAACACCTTCTCTGGAAACACCATATATTTT. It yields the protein CASGNTFSGNTIYF.

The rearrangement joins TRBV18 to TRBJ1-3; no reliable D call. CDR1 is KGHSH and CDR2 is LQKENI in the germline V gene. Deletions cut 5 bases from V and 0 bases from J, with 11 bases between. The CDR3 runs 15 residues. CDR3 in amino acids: CASSKDIASGNTIYF. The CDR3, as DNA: TGTGCCAGCTCAAAAGACATCGCCTCTGGAAACACCATATATTTT. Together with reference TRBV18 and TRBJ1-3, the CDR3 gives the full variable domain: NAGVMQNPRHLVRRRGQEARLRCSPMKGHSHVYWYRQLPEEGLKFMVYLQKENIIDESGMPKERFSAEFPKEGPSILRIQQVVRGDSAAYFCASSKDIASGNTIYFGEGSWLTVV.

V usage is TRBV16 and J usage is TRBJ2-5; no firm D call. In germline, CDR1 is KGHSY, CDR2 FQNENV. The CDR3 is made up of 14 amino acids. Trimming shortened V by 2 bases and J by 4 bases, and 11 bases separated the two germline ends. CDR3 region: CASSQTMAVETQYF. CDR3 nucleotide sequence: TGTGCCAGCAGCCAAACGATGGCAGTAGAGACCCAGTACTTC.

The CDR3 coding sequence is TGTGCCACCAGTCCCAATCCAGCGTTGGGCTACGAGCAGTACTTC. Residues: CATSPNPALGYEQYF. This chain uses TRBV24-1 with TRBJ2-7; D is ambiguous. V dropped 6 bases and J dropped 3 bases, with 17 bases sitting between them. There are 15 residues in the CDR3. The germline CDR1 and CDR2 sequences are KGHDR and SFDVKD.

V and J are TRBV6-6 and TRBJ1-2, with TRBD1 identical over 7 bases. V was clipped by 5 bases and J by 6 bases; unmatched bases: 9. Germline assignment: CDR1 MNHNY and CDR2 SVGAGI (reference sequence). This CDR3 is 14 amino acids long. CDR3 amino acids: CASSDEQGKDGYTF. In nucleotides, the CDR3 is TGTGCCAGCAGTGACGAACAGGGGAAGGATGGCTACACCTTC.

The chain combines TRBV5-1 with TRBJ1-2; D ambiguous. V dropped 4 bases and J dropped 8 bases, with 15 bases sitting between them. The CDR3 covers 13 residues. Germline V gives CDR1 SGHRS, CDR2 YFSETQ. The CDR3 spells CASSADFTVGYTF. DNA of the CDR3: TGCGCCAGCAGCGCAGACTTTACGGTGGGCTACACCTTC.

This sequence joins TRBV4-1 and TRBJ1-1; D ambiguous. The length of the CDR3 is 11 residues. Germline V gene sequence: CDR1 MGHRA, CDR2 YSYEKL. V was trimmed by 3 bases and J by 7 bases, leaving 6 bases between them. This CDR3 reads CASSQANEAFF. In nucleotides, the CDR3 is TGCGCCAGCAGCCAGGCTAATGAAGCTTTCTTT.

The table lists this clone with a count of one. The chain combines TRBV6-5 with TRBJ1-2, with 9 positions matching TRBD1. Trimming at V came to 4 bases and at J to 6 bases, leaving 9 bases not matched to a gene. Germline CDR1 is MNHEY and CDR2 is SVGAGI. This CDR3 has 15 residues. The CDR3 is CASSSRQGDFDGYTF. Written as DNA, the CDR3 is TGTGCCAGCAGTTCACGACAGGGGGATTTCGATGGCTACACCTTC.